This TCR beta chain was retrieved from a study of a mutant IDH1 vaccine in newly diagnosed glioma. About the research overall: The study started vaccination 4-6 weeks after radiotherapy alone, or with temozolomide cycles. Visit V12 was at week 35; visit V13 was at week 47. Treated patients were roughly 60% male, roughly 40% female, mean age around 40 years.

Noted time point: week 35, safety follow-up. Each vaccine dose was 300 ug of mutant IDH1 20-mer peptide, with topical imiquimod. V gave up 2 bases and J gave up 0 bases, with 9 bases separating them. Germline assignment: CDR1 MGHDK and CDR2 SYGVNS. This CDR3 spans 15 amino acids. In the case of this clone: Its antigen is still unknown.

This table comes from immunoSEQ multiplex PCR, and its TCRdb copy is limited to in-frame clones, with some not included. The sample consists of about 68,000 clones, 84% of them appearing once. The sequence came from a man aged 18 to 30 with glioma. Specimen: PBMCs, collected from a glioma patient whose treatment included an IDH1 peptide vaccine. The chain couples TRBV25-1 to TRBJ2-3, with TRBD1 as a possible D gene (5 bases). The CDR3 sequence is CASSEVGVSTDTQYF. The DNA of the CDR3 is TGTGCCAGCAGTGAAGTAGGGGTTAGCACAGATACGCAGTATTTT.